This T cell receptor beta chain was identified during a study of blood T cell repertoires in COVID-19. Study-wide background: T cells, B-cell-depleted T cells, or PBMCs supplied cDNA or gDNA.

Trimming removed 5 bases from V and 3 bases from J, with 8 bases in between. CDR3 length: 12 residues. The germline V gene has CDR1 SGHTA and CDR2 FQGNSA. Data came from immunoSEQ multiplex PCR; TCRdb stores just in-frame clones and leaves some out. The sample holds 490,000 or so clones, about 85% seen once. This clone has a single count. The clonotype originates from a woman aged 55-69 years who had recovered from COVID-19. Input material: PBMCs or T cells enriched from blood (not recorded which). The genes are TRBV7-2 and TRBJ2-7; D unclear. The CDR3 DNA reads as TGTGCCAGCAGCCCGACTGGCTACGAGCAGTACTTC. Amino acids: CASSPTGYEQYF.